This T cell receptor (beta chain) came from a study of blood T cell repertoires in COVID-19. Study-level information: Italy, Spain and the United States were the sources of the convalescent and acute COVID-19 samples. The cDNA or gDNA used as material had been derived from T cells, B-cell-depleted T cells, or PBMCs.

The CDR3 extends over 13 amino acids. Looked up from germline, CDR1 is SNHLY and CDR2 is FYNNEI. Trimming at V came to 8 bases and at J to 1 base, leaving 2 bases not matched to a gene. Per the original data handling: Nucleated cell counts were estimated from reference gene primer amplification. Repertoires were generated with immunoSEQ multiplex PCR, while TCRdb's copy carries only in-frame clones and drops some. For V, J and clone size, that table is used; D and trimming come from the DNA. The table shows about 24,000 clones, with 80% to 90% occurring only once. Specimen: peripheral blood. The receptor was isolated from a man between 65 and 85 years old with acute or convalescent COVID-19. This chain joins TRBV2 and TRBJ1-1, with 9 bases aligning to TRBD1. CDR3 sequence reads: CASAGQGNTEAFF. The CDR3 DNA reads TGTGCCAGCGCGGGACAGGGGAACACTGAAGCTTTCTTT.